One and the same sample provided the 5 T cell receptor beta chains below, sequenced in a study of T cell responses to AZD1222 COVID-19 vaccine. Assay: immunoSEQ multiplex PCR; the TCRdb copy retains only in-frame clones and omits some. The repertoire holds about 150,000 clones, with about nine tenths as singletons. Sample: peripheral blood, taken on day 0 of AZD1222 vaccination. The source is an adult in good health.

This clone has more than one count but fewer than ten. The chain employs TRBV4-2 and TRBJ2-1, with TRBD2 identical over 13 bases. Germline assignment: CDR1 LGHNA and CDR2 YNFKEQ. The length of the CDR3 is 15 residues. J lost 8 bases, V lost 1 base, and 2 bases had no gene match. CDR3 nucleotide sequence: TGTGCCAGCAGCCAAGGGACTAGCGGGAGTGATGAGCAGTTCTTC. Encoded protein: CASSQGTSGSDEQFF.

This chain links TRBV11-1 with TRBJ2-1, with D perhaps TRBD1 (6 bases). Germline CDR1 reads SGHAT; CDR2 reads FQDESV (reference sequence). V lost 5 bases to trimming and J lost 0 bases, with 11 bases between them. CDR3 length: 15 residues. The CDR3 spells CASSRDTTSYNEQFF. The CDR3, as DNA: TGTGCCAGCAGCCGGGACACCACCTCCTACAATGAGCAGTTCTTC.

V is TRBV24-1 and J is TRBJ2-1; tentative D call: TRBD2 (5 bases). Trimming removed 4 bases from V and 6 bases from J, with 15 bases in between. The CDR3 sequence is 15 residues long. The V gene's germline CDR1 is KGHDR and CDR2 SFDVKD. The CDR3 here is CATSDDLARGNEQFF. CDR3 coding DNA: TGTGCCACCAGTGACGACCTCGCCCGGGGCAATGAGCAGTTCTTC.

V gene TRBV18 combines with J gene TRBJ2-7; 11 bases fit TRBD2. The CDR3 totals 15 residues. V lost 6 bases, J lost 1 base, and 5 bases stayed unmatched. CDR1 KGHSH and CDR2 LQKENI come from the germline V gene. Here the CDR3 reads CASSPGTSGSYEQYF. The CDR3 DNA follows: TGTGCCAGCTCGCCCGGGACTAGCGGTTCCTACGAGCAGTACTTC.

This rearrangement joins TRBV20-1 to TRBJ1-2; D is undetermined. The CDR3 has 14 residues. CDR1 is DFQATT, CDR2 SNEGSKA, per germline (reference sequence). Deletions cut 8 bases from V and 0 bases from J, with 16 bases between. The CDR3 nucleotides read TGCAGTTCCAGTGGGAGGCCCACTAACTATGGCTACACCTTC. Residues: CSSSGRPTNYGYTF.